This T cell receptor (beta chain) emerged from a study of T cell repertoires in aging, cancer and after chemotherapy. Study in general: The whole study produced a dataset of approximately 10 million TCR reads.

V lost 0 bases to trimming and J lost 5 bases; unmatched junction nucleotides: 10. This CDR3 has 17 amino acids. The germline gives CDR1 LGHNA, CDR2 YSLEER. Overall study results and limits: Rebound thymic output was suggested by rising median generation probability during chemotherapy in each cancer cohort.

The template was genomic DNA from peripheral blood, not RNA. This clonotype appeared a few times. Antigen unknown. Rearranged V-D-J TRB sequences were amplified with a mixed TRB-A/B primer pool. TCRdb independently ran MiXCR on the multiplex PCR reads; one entry per CDR3 protein. This table holds 600 to 700 distinct CDR3 sequences, around 20% found once. The chain carries TRBV4-3 and TRBJ2-1; 7 bases agree with TRBD2. Sequencing input: blood. The source of this sequence is a human donor with a solid tumor. As DNA, the CDR3 is TGCGCCAGCAGCCAAGATTTGTCTAGCGGAGAGGACAATGAGCAGTTCTTC. Residues: CASSQDLSSGEDNEQFF.